The 28 T cell receptor beta chains given below trace back to one sample, sequenced in a study of blood T cell repertoires in COVID-19. Sequenced by immunoSEQ multiplex PCR; TCRdb stores in-frame clones only, minus some. The sample lists approximately 310,000 clones, more than 75% occurring once. The sample consisted of peripheral blood. These receptors all come from a woman between 50 and 59 years old who had recovered from COVID-19.

This clone was observed a single time. The gene calls are TRBV6-4 and TRBJ2-3; no clear D gene. Trimming cost V 4 bases and J 2 bases, with 10 bases left between them. The CDR3 has 14 residues. The germline V gene encodes CDR1 MRHNA and CDR2 SNTAGT. CDR3 bases: TGTGCCAGCAGTGCGGAGCACCCCACAGATACGCAGTATTTT. This translates into CASSAEHPTDTQYF.

This chain uses TRBV27 with TRBJ2-3; maybe TRBD1 (8 bases). V lost 5 bases to trimming and J lost 1 base, with 13 bases between them. The germline V gene has CDR1 MNHEY and CDR2 SMNVEV (reference sequence). The CDR3 runs 15 residues. The CDR3 here is CASSNTGGGTDTQYF. CDR3 in DNA: TGTGCCAGCAGTAACACAGGGGGGGGCACAGATACGCAGTATTTT.

V is TRBV27 and J is TRBJ2-7; 8 nucleotides agree with TRBD1. From germline, CDR1 is MNHEY and CDR2 SMNVEV (reference sequence). Trimming took 5 bases from V and 2 from J; bases not matched to a gene: 11. The CDR3 is 16 amino acids. The CDR3 nucleotides are TGTGCCAGCAGTCAGGACCAGGGGGCGATTCCCTACGAGCAGTACTTC. This gives the protein CASSQDQGAIPYEQYF.

V and J are TRBV19 and TRBJ2-5; D is perhaps TRBD1 (6 bases). This CDR3 has 15 amino acids. The germline V gene has CDR1 LNHDA and CDR2 SQIVND (reference sequence). The V end lost 1 base, the J end lost 4 bases, and 13 bases lay between the germline ends. CDR3 DNA sequence: TGTGCCAGTAGTATAGTAGGGCAGGGGAGAGAGACCCAGTACTTC. It codes for CASSIVGQGRETQYF.

The chain combines TRBV4-3 with TRBJ2-7; TRBD1 agrees at 8 bases. Germline CDR1 and CDR2: LGHNA and YSLEER. This CDR3 region has 16 residues. J gave up 5 bases and V 2 bases, and 11 bases lay outside the gene matches. The CDR3 DNA reads as TGCGCCAGCAGCCAATCGGGGGCACAGGGGGAAGACGAGCAGTACTTC. This sequence encodes CASSQSGAQGEDEQYF.

This clone has more than one count but fewer than ten. The CDR3 nucleotides are TGTGCCATCAGGACAGGGGGAGACCGTGAGCAGTTCTTC. Residues: CAIRTGGDREQFF. This chain joins TRBV10-3 and TRBJ2-1; 9 bases map to TRBD1. The germline V gene encodes CDR1 ENHRY and CDR2 SYGVKD. CDR3 length equals 13 residues. Losses at the gene ends were 6 bases for V and 9 bases for J; bases not matched to a gene: 6.

This rearrangement joins TRBV7-9 to TRBJ2-2, with TRBD2 identical over 8 bases. Looked up from germline, CDR1 is SEHNR and CDR2 is FQNEAQ (reference sequence). This CDR3 has 17 amino acids. Trimming removed 4 bases from V and 5 bases from J; junction bases left unmatched: 12. The CDR3 spells CASSSSLAGAHTGELFF. DNA of the CDR3: TGTGCCAGCAGCTCTTCGCTAGCGGGCGCGCATACCGGGGAGCTGTTTTTT.

This rearrangement joins TRBV28 to TRBJ1-5, with 8 bases matching TRBD1. V dropped 5 bases and J dropped 5; count of bases not matched to a gene: 11. The CDR3 length is 16 residues. CDR1 MDHEN and CDR2 SYDVKM come from the germline V gene. The CDR3 loop reads CASSPRGTGLYQPQHF. The CDR3 coding sequence is TGTGCCAGCAGTCCACGGGGGACAGGTCTTTATCAGCCCCAGCATTTT.

The table lists this clone with many counts. At one end the junction does not follow the germline gene, possibly because of a read error. The rearrangement links TRBV7-7 to TRBJ2-1; TRBD2 matches at 13 bases. CDR3 size: 17 residues. Germline loops: CDR1 SSHAT, CDR2 FNYEAQ (reference sequence). The CDR3 DNA is TGTGCTAGCAGCCACGGGACTAGCGGGAATTCCTACAATGAGCAGTTCTTC. Protein sequence: CASSHGTSGNSYNEQFF.

CDR3 residues: CASSSPSRPNQPQHF. The CDR3 DNA follows: TGTGCCAGCAGTTCCCCAAGCAGGCCGAATCAGCCCCAGCATTTT. The rearrangement uses TRBV6-2 or TRBV6-3 and TRBJ1-5, with no clear D. Per germline, CDR1 MNHEY and CDR2 SVGEGT. This CDR3 spans 15 amino acids. V was shortened by 4 bases and J by 4 bases, with 14 bases between the two germline ends.

The chain couples TRBV18 to TRBJ2-5; weak D call: TRBD1 (6 bases). The CDR3 has 14 amino acids. V was cut by 2 bases and J by 4 bases, with 11 bases left in between. Germline CDR1 is KGHSH and CDR2 is LQKENI. In nucleotides, the CDR3 is TGTGCCAGCTCACCAGGTGGGGGCCGAGAGACCCAGTACTTC. It is translated as CASSPGGGRETQYF.

This clone was picked up one time. The chain uses TRBV29-1 and TRBJ1-2, with 9 bases that match TRBD1. The length of the CDR3 is 13 residues. Trimming cost V 7 bases and J 2 bases; bases outside gene matches: 5. Germline CDR1 and CDR2: SQVTM and ANQGSEA. CDR3 DNA sequence: TGCAGCGCCCGGGACAGGGAGAACTATGGCTACACCTTC. Translating gives CSARDRENYGYTF.

The V call is TRBV7-2, the J call TRBJ2-2; 11 nucleotides agree with TRBD2. The CDR3 sequence is 16 residues long. Per the germline V gene, CDR1 is SGHTA and CDR2 is FQGNSA. The V and J ends lost 5 bases and 3 bases, in that order; junction bases with no gene match: 5. The CDR3 nucleotides are TGTGCCAGCAGCAGGATAGCGGGGGGGTACACCGGGGAGCTGTTTTTT. Translated: CASSRIAGGYTGELFF.

This rearrangement joins TRBV5-6 to TRBJ2-3; D remains ambiguous. V shed 2 bases and J shed 2 bases, with 6 bases lying between them. This CDR3 spans 13 amino acids. The germline V gene encodes CDR1 SGHDT and CDR2 YYEEEE. The CDR3 DNA follows: TGTGCCAGCAGCTTTCTGTCCACAGATACGCAGTATTTT. Translation gives CASSFLSTDTQYF.

The genes are TRBV2 and TRBJ1-2; no firm D call. This CDR3 spans 17 amino acids. V lost 5 bases to trimming and J lost 8 bases, with 27 bases between them. Looked up from germline, CDR1 is SNHLY and CDR2 is FYNNEI. The DNA of the CDR3 is TGTGCCAGCAGTCTACAAACCCCCCGGGCGGGTGGAATAGGCTACACCTTC. It encodes CASSLQTPRAGGIGYTF.

V and J are TRBV7-8 and TRBJ1-2; the match to TRBD1 covers 7 bases. The J segment lost 7 bases and the V segment lost 4 bases, leaving 3 bases of the junction unmatched. Germline assignment: CDR1 SGHVS and CDR2 FQNEAQ. The CDR3 length is 12 residues. The CDR3 nucleotides read TGTGCCAGCAGCTCTGACAGGGTTGGCTACACCTTC. Its translation is CASSSDRVGYTF.

The chain combines TRBV5-5 with TRBJ1-1, with unresolved D. The CDR3 runs to 12 residues. V was shortened by 2 bases and J by 4 bases, with 6 bases between the two germline ends. CDR1 and CDR2 (germline): SGHKS, YYEKEE (reference sequence). The CDR3, as DNA: TGTGCCAGCAGCTTTTACAGCACTGAAGCTTTCTTT. Protein sequence: CASSFYSTEAFF. The full variable domain, rest sourced from reference TRBV5-5 and TRBJ1-1, is DAGVTQSPTHLIKTRGQQVTLRCSPISGHKSVSWYQQVLGQGPQFIFQYYEKEERGRGNFPDRFSARQFPNYSSELNVNALLLGDSALYLCASSFYSTEAFFGQGTRLTVV.

CDR3 sequence reads: CASAFDRGTENTGELFF. The CDR3 region has the DNA TGTGCTAGTGCCTTTGACCGGGGGACAGAGAACACCGGGGAGCTGTTTTTT. V gene TRBV12-5 combines with J gene TRBJ2-2, with a possible D match to TRBD1 (7 bases). This CDR3 region has 17 residues. Per the germline V gene, CDR1 is LGHNT and CDR2 is FRNRAP. The ends were cut back, 7 bases at V and 1 base at J, with 19 bases in the middle.

Only a few counts were recorded for this clone. V usage is TRBV6-5 and J usage is TRBJ1-1, with D hard to call. Deletions cut 6 bases from V and 6 bases from J, with 11 bases between. The germline V gene encodes CDR1 MNHEY and CDR2 SVGAGI. This CDR3 comprises 12 residues. This chain's CDR3 is CASRDFNPEAFF. The CDR3 region has the DNA TGTGCCAGCAGGGACTTCAACCCTGAAGCTTTCTTT.

The genes are TRBV10-3 and TRBJ1-2; D is uncertain. The CDR3 totals 14 residues. CDR1 is ENHRY, CDR2 SYGVKD, per germline. The V gene lost 0 bases and the J gene lost 3 bases, with 8 bases spanning the gap. The CDR3 DNA is TGTGCCATCAGTGAGTCTCCAGGCGACTATGGCTACACCTTC. This translates into CAISESPGDYGYTF.

The rearrangement joins TRBV28 to TRBJ2-7; 9 bases are shared with TRBD1. Germline loops: CDR1 MDHEN, CDR2 SYDVKM. This CDR3 is built from 15 residues. J was trimmed by 6 bases and V by 5 bases; bases with no gene match: 11. The CDR3: CASSPPGQGVREQYF. DNA of the CDR3: TGTGCCAGCAGTCCTCCGGGACAGGGTGTACGCGAGCAGTACTTC.

This chain connects TRBV28 to TRBJ1-2; a weak D match, TRBD1 (5 bases). Germline assignment: CDR1 MDHEN and CDR2 SYDVKM. Trimming removed 6 bases from V and 8 bases from J, with 19 bases in between. This CDR3 is 14 amino acids long. CDR3 DNA: TGTGCCAGCAGAACAGCCTGGGGGGGTCTCGGCTACACCTTC. This sequence encodes CASRTAWGGLGYTF.

The chain links TRBV6-5 to TRBJ1-4; D call uncertain. This CDR3 comprises 15 residues. V was trimmed by 2 bases and J by 3 bases, leaving 10 bases between them. Germline CDR1 is MNHEY and CDR2 is SVGAGI. CDR3 DNA: TGTGCCAGCAGTTACAATCCAGGCGCTAATGAAAAACTGTTTTTT. This sequence encodes CASSYNPGANEKLFF.

Note on this clone: This same CDR3 is encoded by further DNA sequences in the sample. The chain links TRBV18 to TRBJ1-5, with D unclear. The length of the CDR3 is 13 residues. CDR1 and CDR2 (germline): KGHSH, LQKENI. Trimming took 2 bases from V and 4 from J, leaving 6 bases between them. The CDR3 DNA reads as TGTGCCAGCTCACCAGGGCAGAATCAGCCCCAGCATTTT. It translates to CASSPGQNQPQHF.

The rearrangement links TRBV30 to TRBJ2-7; 7 bases align to TRBD1. Germline-derived CDR1 and CDR2 are GTSNPN and SVGIG (reference sequence). The junction had 9 bases not matched to a gene; V was cut back by 3 bases and J by 1 base. The CDR3 covers 15 residues. The CDR3 region has the DNA TGTGCCTGGAGGCGCCGGGACAGATTTTCCTACGAGCAGTACTTC. It codes for CAWRRRDRFSYEQYF. Combining the CDR3 with reference TRBV30 and TRBJ2-7 gives the whole variable domain SQTIHQWPATLVQPVGSPLSLECTVEGTSNPNLYWYRQAAGRGLQLLFYSVGIGQISSEVPQNLSASRPQDRQFILSSKKLLLSDSGFYLCAWRRRDRFSYEQYFGPGTRLTVT.

This chain connects TRBV1 to TRBJ1-6; the table's D call TRBD1 went unverified against the DNA. TRBV1 is a documented pseudogene. The CDR3 is made up of 15 amino acids. The CDR3 protein is CTSPVRQGELAPLHF. CDR3 nucleotides: TGCACCAGCCCGGTGAGGCAAGGGGAATTGGCACCCCTCCACTTT.

The CDR3 region is CAIRGQGTTVANEQFF. CDR3 DNA sequence: TGTGCCATCAGGGGACAGGGAACCACGGTAGCTAATGAGCAGTTCTTC. The rearrangement uses TRBV10-3 and TRBJ2-1, with TRBD1 matching over 9 bases. Looked up from germline, CDR1 is ENHRY and CDR2 is SYGVKD. This CDR3 contains 16 residues. The ends lost 6 bases at V and 7 bases at J; junction bases unmatched: 13.

The chain joins TRBV24-1 to TRBJ1-3; D not certain. V lost 1 base, J lost 3 bases, and 12 bases lay in between. The CDR3 extends over 16 amino acids. The germline CDR1 and CDR2 sequences are KGHDR and SFDVKD. The chain's CDR3 is CATSDFKGGGGNTIYF. CDR3 nucleotides: TGTGCCACCAGTGATTTTAAGGGAGGCGGTGGAAACACCATATATTTT.